The clone carrying this T cell receptor beta chain came up a few times. Its antigen is unidentified. This entry comes from a study of blood T cells in healthy people across ages. Turning to the study itself: About one barcoded beta molecule per two T cells was captured by template switching.

CDR3 length: 16 residues. V lost 4 bases and J 4 bases, leaving 19 bases between the germline ends. Germline assignment: CDR1 LGHDT and CDR2 YNNKEL (reference sequence). Overall study findings and caveats: With age, beta diversity per million T cells declined roughly linearly, significantly by 40 to 50.

PBMCs, at least 6 million per sample, were isolated. The authors ran a second PCR of about 6 to 12 cycles using a sample-barcoded 5' primer and a J-beta primer mix. Via MiXCR, TCRdb re-called the 5' RACE reads, giving one row per CDR3 protein. Seen here are about 930,000 distinct CDR3 sequences, under 35% observed once, and the top ten hold roughly 10%. The same specimen was also included in a second study, on T cells of mothers and their children.

This rearrangement joins TRBV3-1 to TRBJ1-1; weak D call: TRBD1 (5 bases). This clonotype was obtained from a woman in her thirties or forties in good health. Sequencing was carried out using blood. CDR3 protein: CASSLTSRGVVTEAFF. The CDR3 DNA reads TGTGCCAGCAGCCTTACCTCGCGGGGGGTGGTCACTGAAGCTTTCTTT.